This TCR beta chain was sequenced for a study of OX40 agonist ivuxolimab in advanced cancers. Study as a whole: Patients took ivuxolimab, an agonistic anti-OX40 (CD134) antibody. Three patients got partial responses; one had hepatocellular carcinoma and two had cutaneous melanoma.

The CDR3 sequence is 14 residues long. Per the germline V gene, CDR1 is LNHDA and CDR2 is SQIVND (reference sequence). Trimming removed 3 bases at V and 8 bases at J, with 11 bases between. Regarding the study as a whole: Dosing at 0.1 to 3.0 mg/kg was accompanied by clonal expansion of CD4+ and CD8+ blood T cells by week 6. Those patients achieving a partial response at 0.1-3.0 mg/kg showed among the lowest clonal expansion.

Method: immunoSEQ multiplex PCR; TCRdb's copy keeps in-frame clones and lacks some. Of around 62,000 clones in the sample, around 83% were seen once. This clone occurred a few times. Its antigen is undetermined. The chain links TRBV19 to TRBJ1-6; D gene ambiguous. Sequencing used CD4+ or CD8+ T cells sorted from blood, obtained in a trial of the OX40 agonist ivuxolimab. The TCR was taken from an adult with an advanced solid tumor such as melanoma, head and neck, liver or kidney cancer. CDR3 in DNA: TGTGCCAGTAGTATTTGGACTGGGGATTCACCCCTCCACTTT. Translated: CASSIWTGDSPLHF.